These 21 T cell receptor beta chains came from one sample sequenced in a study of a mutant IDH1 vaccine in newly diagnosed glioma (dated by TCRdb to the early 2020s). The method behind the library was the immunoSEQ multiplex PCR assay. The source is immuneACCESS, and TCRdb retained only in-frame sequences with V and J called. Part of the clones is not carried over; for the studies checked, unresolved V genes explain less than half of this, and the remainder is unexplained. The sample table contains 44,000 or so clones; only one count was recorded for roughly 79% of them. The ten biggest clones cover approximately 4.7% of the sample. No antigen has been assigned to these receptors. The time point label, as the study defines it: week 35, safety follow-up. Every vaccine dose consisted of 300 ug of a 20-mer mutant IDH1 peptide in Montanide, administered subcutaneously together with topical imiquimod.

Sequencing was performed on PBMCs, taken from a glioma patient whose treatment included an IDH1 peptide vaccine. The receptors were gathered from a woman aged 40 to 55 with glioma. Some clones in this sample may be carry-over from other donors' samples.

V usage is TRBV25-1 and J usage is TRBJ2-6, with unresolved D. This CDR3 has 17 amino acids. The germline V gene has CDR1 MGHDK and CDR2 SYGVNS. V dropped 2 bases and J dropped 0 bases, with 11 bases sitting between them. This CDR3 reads CASSEPDISSGANVLTF. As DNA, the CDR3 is TGTGCCAGCAGTGAACCCGACATAAGCTCTGGGGCCAACGTCCTGACTTTC.

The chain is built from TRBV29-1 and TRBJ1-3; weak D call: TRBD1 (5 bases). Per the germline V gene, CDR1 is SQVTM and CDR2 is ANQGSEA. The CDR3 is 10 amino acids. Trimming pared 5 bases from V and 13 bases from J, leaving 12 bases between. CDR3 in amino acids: CSVTAGGIYF. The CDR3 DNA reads TGCAGCGTTACCGCTGGGGGTATATATTTT. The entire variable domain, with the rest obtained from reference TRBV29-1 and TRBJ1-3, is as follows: SAVISQKPSRDICQRGTSLTIQCQVDSQVTMMFWYRQQPGQSLTLIATANQGSEATYESGFVIDKFPISRPNLTFSTLTVSNMSPEDSSIYLCSVTAGGIYFGEGSWLTVV.

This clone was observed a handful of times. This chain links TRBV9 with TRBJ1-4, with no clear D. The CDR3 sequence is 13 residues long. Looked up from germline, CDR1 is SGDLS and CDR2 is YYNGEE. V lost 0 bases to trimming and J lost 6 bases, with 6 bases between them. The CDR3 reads CASSVGVDEKLFF. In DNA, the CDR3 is TGTGCCAGCAGCGTAGGAGTTGATGAAAAACTGTTTTTT. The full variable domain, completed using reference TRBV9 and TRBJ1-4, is DSGVTQTPKHLITATGQRVTLRCSPRSGDLSVYWYQQSLDQGLQFLIQYYNGEERAKGNILERFSAQQFPDLHSELNLSSLELGDSALYFCASSVGVDEKLFFGSGTQLSVL.

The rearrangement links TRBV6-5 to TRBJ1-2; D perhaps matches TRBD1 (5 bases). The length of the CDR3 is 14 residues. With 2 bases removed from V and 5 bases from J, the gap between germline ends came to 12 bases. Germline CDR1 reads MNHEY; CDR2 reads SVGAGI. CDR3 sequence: CASSYNVRVYGYTF. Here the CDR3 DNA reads TGTGCCAGCAGTTACAACGTCAGGGTGTATGGCTACACCTTC.

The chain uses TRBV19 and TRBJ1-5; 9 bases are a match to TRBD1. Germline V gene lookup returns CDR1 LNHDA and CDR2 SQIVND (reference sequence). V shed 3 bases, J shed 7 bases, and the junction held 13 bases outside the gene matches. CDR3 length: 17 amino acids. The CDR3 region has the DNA TGTGCCAGTAGTATGGGGACAGGGTATGGAGAAGGACAGCCCCAGCATTTT. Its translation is CASSMGTGYGEGQPQHF.

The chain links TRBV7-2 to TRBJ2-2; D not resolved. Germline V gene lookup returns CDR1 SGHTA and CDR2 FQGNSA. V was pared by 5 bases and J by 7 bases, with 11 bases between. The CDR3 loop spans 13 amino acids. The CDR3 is CASSPGPYGELFF. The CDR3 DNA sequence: TGTGCCAGCAGCCCCGGACCGTACGGGGAGCTGTTTTTT. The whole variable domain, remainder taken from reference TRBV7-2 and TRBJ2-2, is GAGVSQSPSNKVTEKGKDVELRCDPISGHTALYWYRQSLGQGLEFLIYFQGNSAPDKSGLPSDRFSAERTGGSVSTLTIQRTQQEDSAVYLCASSPGPYGELFFGEGSRLTVL.

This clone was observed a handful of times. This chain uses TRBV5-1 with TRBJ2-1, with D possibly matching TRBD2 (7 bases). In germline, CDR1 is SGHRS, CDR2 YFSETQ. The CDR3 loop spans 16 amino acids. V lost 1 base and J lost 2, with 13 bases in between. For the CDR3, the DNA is TGCGCCAGCAGCTTGCGCGGGGGCTCCACCTACAATGAGCAGTTCTTC. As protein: CASSLRGGSTYNEQFF.

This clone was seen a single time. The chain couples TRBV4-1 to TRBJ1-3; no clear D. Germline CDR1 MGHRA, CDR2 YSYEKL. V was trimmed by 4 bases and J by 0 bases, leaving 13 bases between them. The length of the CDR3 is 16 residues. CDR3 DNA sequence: TGCGCCAGCAGCCCTGGGTTGGCGAACTCTGGAAACACCATATATTTT. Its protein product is CASSPGLANSGNTIYF.

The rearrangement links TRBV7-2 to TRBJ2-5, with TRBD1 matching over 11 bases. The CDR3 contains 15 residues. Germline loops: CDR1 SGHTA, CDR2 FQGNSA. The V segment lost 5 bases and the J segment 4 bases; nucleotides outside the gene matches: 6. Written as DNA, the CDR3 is TGTGCCAGCAGCCTCCAGGACAGGGGGCGAGAGACCCAGTACTTC. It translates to CASSLQDRGRETQYF.

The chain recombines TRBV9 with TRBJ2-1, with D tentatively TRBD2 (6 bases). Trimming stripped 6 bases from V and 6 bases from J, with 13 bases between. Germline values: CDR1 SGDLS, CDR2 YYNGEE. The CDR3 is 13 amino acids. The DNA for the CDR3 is TGTGCCAGCACTCGGGACTCGGGCAATGAGCAGTTCTTC. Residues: CASTRDSGNEQFF.

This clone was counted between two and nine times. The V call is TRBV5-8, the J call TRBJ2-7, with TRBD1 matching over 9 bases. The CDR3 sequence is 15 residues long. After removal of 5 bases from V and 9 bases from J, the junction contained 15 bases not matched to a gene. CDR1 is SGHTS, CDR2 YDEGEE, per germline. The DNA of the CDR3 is TGTGCCAGCAGTTTTCCTGGGACAGGGAGGGTAGGGCAGTACTTC. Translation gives CASSFPGTGRVGQYF.

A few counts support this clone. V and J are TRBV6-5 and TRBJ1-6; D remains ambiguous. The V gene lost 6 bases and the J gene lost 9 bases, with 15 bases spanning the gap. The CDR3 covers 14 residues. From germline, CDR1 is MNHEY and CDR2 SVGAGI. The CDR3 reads CASSDPGFGSPLHF. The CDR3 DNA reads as TGTGCCAGCAGCGATCCGGGTTTTGGTTCACCCCTCCACTTT.

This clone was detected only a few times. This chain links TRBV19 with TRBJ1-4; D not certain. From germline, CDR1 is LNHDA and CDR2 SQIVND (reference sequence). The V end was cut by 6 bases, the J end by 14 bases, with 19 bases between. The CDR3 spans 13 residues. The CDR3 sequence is CASSDSLAGRLFF. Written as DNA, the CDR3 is TGTGCCAGTAGCGACTCTTTGGCGGGTCGGCTGTTTTTT. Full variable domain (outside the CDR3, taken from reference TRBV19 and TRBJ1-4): DGGITQSPKYLFRKEGQNVTLSCEQNLNHDAMYWYRQDPGQGLRLIYYSQIVNDFQKGDIAEGYSVSREKKESFPLTVTSAQKNPTAFYLCASSDSLAGRLFFGSGTQLSVL.

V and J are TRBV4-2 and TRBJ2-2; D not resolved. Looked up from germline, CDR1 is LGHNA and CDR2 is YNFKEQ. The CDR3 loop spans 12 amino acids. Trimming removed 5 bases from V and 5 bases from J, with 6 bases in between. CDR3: CASSTITGELFF. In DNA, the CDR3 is TGTGCCAGCAGCACCATTACCGGGGAGCTGTTTTTT.

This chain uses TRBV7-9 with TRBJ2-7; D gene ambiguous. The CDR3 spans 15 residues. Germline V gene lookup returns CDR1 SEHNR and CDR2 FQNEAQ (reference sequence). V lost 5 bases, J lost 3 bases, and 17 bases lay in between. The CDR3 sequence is CASSPPGPDLYEQYF. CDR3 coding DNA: TGTGCCAGCAGCCCCCCGGGCCCCGATCTCTACGAGCAGTACTTC.

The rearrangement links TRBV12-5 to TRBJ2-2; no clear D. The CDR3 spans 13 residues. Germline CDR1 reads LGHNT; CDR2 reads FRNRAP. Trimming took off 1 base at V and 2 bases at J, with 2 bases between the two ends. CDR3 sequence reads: CASGLGNTGELFF. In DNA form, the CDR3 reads TGTGCTAGTGGTTTGGGTAACACCGGGGAGCTGTTTTTT.

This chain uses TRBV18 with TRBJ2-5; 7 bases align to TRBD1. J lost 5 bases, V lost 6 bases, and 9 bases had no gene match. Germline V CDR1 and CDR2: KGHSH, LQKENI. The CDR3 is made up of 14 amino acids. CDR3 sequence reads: CASSSAGGRETQYF. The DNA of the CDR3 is TGTGCCAGCTCCTCGGCAGGGGGTCGGGAGACCCAGTACTTC.

CDR3 residues: CASGTGFFSETQYF. Here the CDR3 DNA reads TGTGCCAGCGGGACAGGGTTCTTTTCGGAGACCCAGTACTTC. This chain connects TRBV27 to TRBJ2-5; the match to TRBD1 covers 9 bases. Germline V gives CDR1 MNHEY, CDR2 SMNVEV (reference sequence). The V gene end was trimmed by 8 bases and the J gene end by 5 bases; junction bases not matched to a gene: 9. The CDR3 is made up of 14 amino acids.

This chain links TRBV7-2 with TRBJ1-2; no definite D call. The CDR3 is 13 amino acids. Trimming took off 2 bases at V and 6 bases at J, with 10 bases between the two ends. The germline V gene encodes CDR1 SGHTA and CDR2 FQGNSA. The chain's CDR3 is CASSLSTIHGYTF. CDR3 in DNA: TGTGCCAGCAGCTTAAGCACAATACATGGCTACACCTTC.

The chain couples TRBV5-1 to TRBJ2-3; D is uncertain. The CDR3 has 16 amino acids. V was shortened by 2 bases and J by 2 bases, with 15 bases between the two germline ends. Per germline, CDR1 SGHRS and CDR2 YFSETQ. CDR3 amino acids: CASSFQPTKTTDTQYF. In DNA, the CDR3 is TGCGCCAGCAGCTTTCAACCGACGAAGACCACAGATACGCAGTATTTT.

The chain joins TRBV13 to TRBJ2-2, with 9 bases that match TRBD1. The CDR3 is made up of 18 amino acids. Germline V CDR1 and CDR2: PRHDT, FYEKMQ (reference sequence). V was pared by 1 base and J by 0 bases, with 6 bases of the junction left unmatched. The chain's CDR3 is CASSLVGQGIANTGELFF. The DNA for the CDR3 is TGTGCCAGCAGCTTAGTGGGACAGGGAATCGCGAACACCGGGGAGCTGTTTTTT.